The rows below give T cell receptor beta chains drawn from one sample of a study of PD-1 blockade in classical Hodgkin lymphoma. The protocol was immunoSEQ multiplex PCR, while the TCRdb copy is restricted to in-frame clones and leaves out a portion. The sample lists about 98,000 clones, around 90% occurring once. The sequenced sample was peripheral blood mononuclear cells (PBMCs), obtained at baseline. The receptor source for this set is a human donor with classical Hodgkin lymphoma. CDR3s include the opening cysteine and the closing phenylalanine or tryptophan. D genes are given only for firm matches. Not all rows give a size; the values are once, few, many and, for expanded clones, a class.

clone_size j_call v_call d_call cdr3_nt cdr3_aa
once TRBJ2-3 TRBV6-4 TRBD1 TGTGCCAGCAGTGTGGACGACAGGGGGATAGATACGCAGTATTTT CASSVDDRGIDTQYF
- TRBJ2-1 TRBV13 - TGTGCCAGCAGCTTAGGGGAGTTCCCCTACAATGAGCAGTTCTTC CASSLGEFPYNEQFF
- TRBJ1-5 TRBV6-1 - TGTGCCAGCAGTGAAGGAGATCAGCCCCAGCATTTT CASSEGDQPQHF
- TRBJ2-2 TRBV27 - TGTGCCAGCAGTTCTCTCAGCCCCAGGATTTACACCGGGGAGCTGTTTTTT CASSSLSPRIYTGELFF
- TRBJ2-5 TRBV9 - TGTGCCAGCAGCGTAGCTCGAACAGAACAAGAGACCCAGTACTTC CASSVARTEQETQYF
- TRBJ1-1 TRBV5-1 - TGCGCCAGCAGCCCCGGGGCATCAACGTGGGACCGAGCTTTCTTT CASSPGASTWDRAFF
- TRBJ2-7 TRBV10-1 - TGCGCCAGCAGTGAAATCGACTCCTACGAGCAGTACTTC CASSEIDSYEQYF
- TRBJ2-7 TRBV28 - TGTGCCAGCAGTTTATTCACCGGGAACGGCTACGAGCAGTACTTC CASSLFTGNGYEQYF
- TRBJ2-1 TRBV27 - TGTGCCAGCAGCGGGACGGGTGGCTCCTACAATGAGCAGTTCTTC CASSGTGGSYNEQFF
- TRBJ1-4 TRBV5-1 - TGCGCCAGCAGCTTGGGGGACACAGCAACTAATGAAAAACTGTTTTTT CASSLGDTATNEKLFF
- TRBJ2-2 TRBV19 TRBD2 TGTGCCAGTAGTATGGCGGGAGGATCTAACACCGGGGAGCTGTTTTTT CASSMAGGSNTGELFF
- TRBJ2-2 TRBV19 TRBD1 TGTGCCAGTAGTATCCGACCCGACAGGGGGACCGGGGAGCTGTTTTTT CASSIRPDRGTGELFF
- TRBJ1-4 TRBV28 - TGTGCCAGCAGTTTTTGGCAGGGCGCGGAAAAACTGTTTTTT CASSFWQGAEKLFF
- TRBJ2-3 TRBV10-1 - TGCGCCAGCAGTGAGGCGGCAGGGGACTGGCTCGATACGCAGTATTTT CASSEAAGDWLDTQYF
- TRBJ2-7 TRBV10-1 - TGCGCCACCAAGGAGGACGGACGATACGAGCAGTACTTC CATKEDGRYEQYF
- TRBJ2-1 TRBV7-2 - TGTGCCAGCAGCGGAAAGGGGGGTAATGAGCAGTTCTTC CASSGKGGNEQFF
once TRBJ2-1 TRBV27 TRBD2 TGTGCCAGCAGTTCCACTAGCGGGAGGGCCATGAGTAATGAGCAGTTCTTC CASSSTSGRAMSNEQFF
- TRBJ1-4 TRBV25-1 - TGTGCCAGCAGTGAATTGGGTCAGGGAGAGACTAATGAAAAACTGTTTTTT CASSELGQGETNEKLFF
- TRBJ2-1 TRBV5-1 - TGCGCCAGCAGCCTGGGGGGAAATGAGCAGTTCTTC CASSLGGNEQFF
few TRBJ1-1 TRBV7-2 - TGTGCCAGCAGCTTAGACCGTTGGGGTGAAGCTTTCTTT CASSLDRWGEAFF
- TRBJ2-7 TRBV5-1 TRBD1 TGCGCCAGCAGCTCGGGGACAGGGCGTTACGAGCAGTACTTC CASSSGTGRYEQYF
- TRBJ1-5 TRBV5-1 TRBD1 TGCGCCAGCAGCCCAATGACAGGGCGGGATCAGCCCCAGCATTTT CASSPMTGRDQPQHF
- TRBJ2-7 TRBV19 TRBD2 TGTGCCAGTAGCTTAGGACTAGCGGAGGGCGAGCAGTACTTC CASSLGLAEGEQYF
- TRBJ2-1 TRBV19 TRBD2 TGTGCCAGTAGCGACCCCTCCGGGACTAGTGCGGGAAATGAGCAGTTCTTC CASSDPSGTSAGNEQFF
- TRBJ2-5 TRBV5-1 TRBD1 TGCGCCAGCAGCCCAGAACGACAGGGGCAAGAGACCCAGTACTTC CASSPERQGQETQYF
- TRBJ2-1 TRBV13 TRBD2 TGTGCCAGCAGCTTAAGCCCTAGCGGGAGCAATGAGCAGTTCTTC CASSLSPSGSNEQFF
- TRBJ1-5 TRBV2 - TGTGCCAGCATTGGACGCAGGAATCAGCCCCAGCATTTT CASIGRRNQPQHF
- TRBJ1-4 TRBV25-1 - TGTGCCAGCAGTAGACAGGACAAACTGTTTTTT CASSRQDKLFF
- TRBJ2-3 TRBV7-8 TRBD2 TGTGCCAGCAGCTTACGTCCGGGAGGGACCCCTGGGGATACGCAGTATTTT CASSLRPGGTPGDTQYF
- TRBJ2-5 TRBV15 TRBD1 TGTGCCACCAGCACAGGGGGACAAGAGACCCAGTACTTC CATSTGGQETQYF
- TRBJ2-7 TRBV28 TRBD1 TGTGCCAGCAGTCGCCGACAGGGGGCGTTATACGAGCAGTACTTC CASSRRQGALYEQYF
- TRBJ2-2 TRBV6-5 TRBD1 TGTGCCAGCAGTACCGGACAGGGGATCACCGGGGAGCTGTTTTTT CASSTGQGITGELFF
- TRBJ2-7 TRBV10-2 TRBD2 TGCGCCAGCAGGGTAGCGGGGAGCTCCTACGAGCAGTACTTC CASRVAGSSYEQYF
- TRBJ1-2 TRBV28 TRBD1 TGTGCCAGCAGTGGGACAGGCGGTATCTATGGCTACACCTTC CASSGTGGIYGYTF
- TRBJ2-1 TRBV5-1 - TGCGCCAGCAGCTTGGCCGGGACTGGAAATGAGCAGTTCTTC CASSLAGTGNEQFF
few TRBJ2-3 TRBV5-1 - TGCGCCAGCAGCGGAGGGGCAATCGGCACAGATACGCAGTATTTT CASSGGAIGTDTQYF
- TRBJ2-7 TRBV5-6 - TGTGCCAGCAGCTTGGGGCAGGGGAGAACCTTCGAGCAGTACTTC CASSLGQGRTFEQYF
- TRBJ2-1 TRBV27 - TGTGCCACCCTTTCGGGACTGTTGAATGAGCAGTTCTTC CATLSGLLNEQFF
- TRBJ1-2 TRBV30 TRBD1 TGTGCCTGGAGTGTTGACAGGGGAATCGGGGGCTACACCTTC CAWSVDRGIGGYTF
- TRBJ2-1 TRBV7-3 - TGTGCCAGCAGCTTAGTAGTTGTGTTGGGCTCAAGGCCCAATGAGCAGTTCTTC CASSLVVVLGSRPNEQFF
- TRBJ1-2 TRBV5-6 TRBD1 TGTGCCAGCAGCTCGCGTGCAGGGGGCTTTGGCTACACCTTC CASSSRAGGFGYTF
- TRBJ2-2 TRBV7-6 - TGTGCCAGCAGCTTAGCATCGGGAGTTAACACCGGGGAGCTGTTTTTT CASSLASGVNTGELFF
- TRBJ2-1 TRBV28 - TGTGCCAGCAGTTTGAGGACAGCGGGCTCCTACAATGAGCAGTTCTTC CASSLRTAGSYNEQFF
- TRBJ2-2 TRBV18 TRBD2 TGTGCCAGCTCACCACGTCCCATAACCCGGACTAGCGGGGGGAACACCGGGGAGCTGTTTTTT CASSPRPITRTSGGNTGELFF
- TRBJ1-1 TRBV9 TRBD1 TGTGCCAGCAGCGTTTACAGAGTTCCTATCCAGGGGGCATTGGGCACTGAAGCTTTCTTT CASSVYRVPIQGALGTEAFF
- TRBJ1-4 TRBV27 - TGTGCCAGCAGTTTAGGGGGCAGGGACAATGAAAAACTGTTTTTT CASSLGGRDNEKLFF
- TRBJ2-1 TRBV27 - TGTGCCAGCAGTTCAGGGTCGCGAAACTACAATGAGCAGTTCTTC CASSSGSRNYNEQFF
- TRBJ1-2 TRBV5-4 - TGTGCCAGCAGCTTGGCATTCCCCCCGTCGGGTTTATATGGCTACACCTTC CASSLAFPPSGLYGYTF
- TRBJ1-4 TRBV28 - TGTGCCAGCAGTTACTCAGATAGGACAGCTAATGAAAAACTGTTTTTT CASSYSDRTANEKLFF
- TRBJ1-2 TRBV4-1 - TGCGCCAGCAGCCAAGTTGGGGGGGCGCGTGGCTACACCTTC CASSQVGGARGYTF